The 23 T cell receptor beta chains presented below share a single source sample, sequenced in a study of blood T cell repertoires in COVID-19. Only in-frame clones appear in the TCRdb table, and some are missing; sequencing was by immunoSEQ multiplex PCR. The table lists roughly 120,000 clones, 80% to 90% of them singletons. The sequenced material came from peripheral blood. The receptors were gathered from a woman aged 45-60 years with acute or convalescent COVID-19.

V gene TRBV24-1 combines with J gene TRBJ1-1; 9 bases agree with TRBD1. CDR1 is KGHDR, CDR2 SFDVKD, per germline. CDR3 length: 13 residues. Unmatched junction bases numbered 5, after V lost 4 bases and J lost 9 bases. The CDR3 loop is CATSDTGQGKAFF. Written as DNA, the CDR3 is TGTGCCACCAGTGACACCGGACAGGGGAAAGCTTTCTTT.

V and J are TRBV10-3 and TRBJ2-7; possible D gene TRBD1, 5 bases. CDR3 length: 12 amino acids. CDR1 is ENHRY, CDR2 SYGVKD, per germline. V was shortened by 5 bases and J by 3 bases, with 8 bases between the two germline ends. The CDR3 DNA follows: TGTGCCATCAGTAAGGGGATCTACGAGCAGTACTTC. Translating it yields CAISKGIYEQYF.

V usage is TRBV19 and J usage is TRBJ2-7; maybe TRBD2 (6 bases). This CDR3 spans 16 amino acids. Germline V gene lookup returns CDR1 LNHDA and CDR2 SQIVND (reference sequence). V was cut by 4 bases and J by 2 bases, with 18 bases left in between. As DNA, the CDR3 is TGTGCCAGTAGTACGGGGGACTCCTCGTACCCCTACGAGCAGTACTTC. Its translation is CASSTGDSSYPYEQYF.

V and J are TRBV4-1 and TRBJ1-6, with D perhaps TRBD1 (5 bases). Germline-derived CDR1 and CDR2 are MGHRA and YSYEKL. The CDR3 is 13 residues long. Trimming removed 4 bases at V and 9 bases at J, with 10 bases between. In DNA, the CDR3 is TGCGCCAGCAGCCGCCTGACAGTTTCACCCCTCCACTTT. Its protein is CASSRLTVSPLHF.

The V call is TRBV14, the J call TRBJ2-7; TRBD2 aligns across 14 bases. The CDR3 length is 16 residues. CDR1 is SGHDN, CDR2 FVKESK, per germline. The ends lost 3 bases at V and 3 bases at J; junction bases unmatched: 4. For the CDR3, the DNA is TGTGCCAGCAGCCAGGGACTAGCGGGAGAAGGCTACGAGCAGTACTTC. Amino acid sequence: CASSQGLAGEGYEQYF.

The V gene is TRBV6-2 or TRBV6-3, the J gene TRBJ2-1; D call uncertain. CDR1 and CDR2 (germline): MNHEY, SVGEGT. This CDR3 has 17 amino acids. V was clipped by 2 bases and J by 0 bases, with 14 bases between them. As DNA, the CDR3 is TGTGCCAGCAGTTACCTCATAGCCGAGAGCTCCTACAATGAGCAGTTCTTC. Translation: CASSYLIAESSYNEQFF.

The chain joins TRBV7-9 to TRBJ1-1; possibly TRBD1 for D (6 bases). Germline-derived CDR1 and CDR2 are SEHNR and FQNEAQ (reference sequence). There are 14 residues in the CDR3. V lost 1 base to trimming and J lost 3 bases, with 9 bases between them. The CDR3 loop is CASSLEGGDTEAFF. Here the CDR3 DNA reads TGTGCCAGCAGCTTAGAAGGGGGAGACACTGAAGCTTTCTTT.

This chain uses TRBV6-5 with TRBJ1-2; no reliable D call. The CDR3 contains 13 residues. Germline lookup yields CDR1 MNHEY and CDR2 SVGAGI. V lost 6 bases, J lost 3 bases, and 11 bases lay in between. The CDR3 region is CASRTVGYYGYTF. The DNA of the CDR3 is TGTGCCAGCAGGACGGTCGGGTACTATGGCTACACCTTC.

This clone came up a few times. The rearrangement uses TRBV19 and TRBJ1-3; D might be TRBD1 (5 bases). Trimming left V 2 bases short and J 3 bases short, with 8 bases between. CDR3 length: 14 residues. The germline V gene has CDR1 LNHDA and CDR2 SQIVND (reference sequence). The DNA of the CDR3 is TGTGCCAGTAGTATACAGGGTGGTGGAAACACCATATATTTT. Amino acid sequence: CASSIQGGGNTIYF.

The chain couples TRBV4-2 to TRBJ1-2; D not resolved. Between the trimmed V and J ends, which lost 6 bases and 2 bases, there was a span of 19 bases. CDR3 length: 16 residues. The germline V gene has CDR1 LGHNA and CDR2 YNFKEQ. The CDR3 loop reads CASSPPSISVNYGYTF. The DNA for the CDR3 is TGTGCCAGCAGTCCTCCTTCGATCTCGGTGAACTATGGCTACACCTTC.

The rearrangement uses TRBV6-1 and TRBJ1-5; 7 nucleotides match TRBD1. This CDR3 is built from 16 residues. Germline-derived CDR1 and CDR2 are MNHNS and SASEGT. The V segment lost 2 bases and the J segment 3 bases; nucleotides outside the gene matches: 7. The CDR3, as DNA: TGTGCCAGCAGTGAATATGACAGGGAGGACAATCAGCCCCAGCATTTT. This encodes CASSEYDREDNQPQHF.

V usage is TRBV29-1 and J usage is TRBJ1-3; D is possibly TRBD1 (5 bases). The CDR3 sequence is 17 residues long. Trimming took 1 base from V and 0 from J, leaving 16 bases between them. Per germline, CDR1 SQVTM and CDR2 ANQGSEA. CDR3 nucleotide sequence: TGCAGCGTTGAAGCCCCCGGGCAGGGTAACTCTGGAAACACCATATATTTT. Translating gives CSVEAPGQGNSGNTIYF.

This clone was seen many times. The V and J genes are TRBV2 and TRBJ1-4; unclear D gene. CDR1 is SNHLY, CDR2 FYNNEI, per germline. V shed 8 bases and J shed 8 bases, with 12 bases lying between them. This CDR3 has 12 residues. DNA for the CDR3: TGTGCCAGCGAAAGGACTACAGAAAAACTGTTTTTT. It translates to CASERTTEKLFF.

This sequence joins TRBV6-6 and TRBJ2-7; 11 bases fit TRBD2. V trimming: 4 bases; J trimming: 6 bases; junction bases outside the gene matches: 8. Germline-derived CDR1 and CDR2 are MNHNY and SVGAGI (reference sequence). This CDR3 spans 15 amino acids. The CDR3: CASSSLAGGRAEQYF. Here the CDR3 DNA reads TGTGCCAGCAGTTCCCTAGCGGGAGGCCGAGCCGAGCAGTACTTC.

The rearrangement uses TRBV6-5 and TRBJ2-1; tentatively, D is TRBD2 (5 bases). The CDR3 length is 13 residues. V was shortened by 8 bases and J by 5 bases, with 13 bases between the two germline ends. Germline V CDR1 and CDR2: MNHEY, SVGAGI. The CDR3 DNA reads TGTGCCAGCTCCATAACGGGGAACAATGAGCAGTTCTTC. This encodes CASSITGNNEQFF.

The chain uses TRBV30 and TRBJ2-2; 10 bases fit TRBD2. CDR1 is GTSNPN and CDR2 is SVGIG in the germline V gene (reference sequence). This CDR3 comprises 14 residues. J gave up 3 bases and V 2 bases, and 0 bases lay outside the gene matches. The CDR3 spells CAWSSGRDTGELFF. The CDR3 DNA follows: TGTGCCTGGAGTAGCGGGAGGGACACCGGGGAGCTGTTTTTT.

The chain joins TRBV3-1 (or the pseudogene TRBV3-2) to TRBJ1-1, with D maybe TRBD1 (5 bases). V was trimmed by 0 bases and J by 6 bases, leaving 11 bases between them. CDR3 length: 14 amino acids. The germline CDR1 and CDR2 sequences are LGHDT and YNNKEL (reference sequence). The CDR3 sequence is CASSQDQPGSEAFF. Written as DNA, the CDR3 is TGTGCCAGCAGCCAAGATCAGCCAGGGTCTGAAGCTTTCTTT.

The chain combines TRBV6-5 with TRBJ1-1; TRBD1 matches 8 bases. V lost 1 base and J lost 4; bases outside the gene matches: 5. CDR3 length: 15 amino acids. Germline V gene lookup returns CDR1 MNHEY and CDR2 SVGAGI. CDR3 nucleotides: TGTGCCAGCAGTTACTTATACAGGGGGAGCACTGAAGCTTTCTTT. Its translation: CASSYLYRGSTEAFF.

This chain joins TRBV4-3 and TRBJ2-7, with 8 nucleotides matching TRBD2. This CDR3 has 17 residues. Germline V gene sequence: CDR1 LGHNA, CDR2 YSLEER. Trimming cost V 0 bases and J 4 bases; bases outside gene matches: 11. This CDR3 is CASSQDVTGGNSYEQYF. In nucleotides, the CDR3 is TGCGCCAGCAGCCAAGACGTAACGGGAGGGAATAGTTACGAGCAGTACTTC.

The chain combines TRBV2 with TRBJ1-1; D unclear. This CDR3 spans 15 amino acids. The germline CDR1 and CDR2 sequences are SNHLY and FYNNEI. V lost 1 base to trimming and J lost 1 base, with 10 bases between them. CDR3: CASSEGKGGNTEAFF. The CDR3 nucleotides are TGTGCCAGCAGTGAAGGGAAGGGAGGGAACACTGAAGCTTTCTTT.

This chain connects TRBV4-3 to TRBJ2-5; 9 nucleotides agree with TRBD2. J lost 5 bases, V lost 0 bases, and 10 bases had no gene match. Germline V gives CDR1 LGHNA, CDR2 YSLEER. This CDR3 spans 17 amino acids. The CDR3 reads CASSQDLAGLASETQYF. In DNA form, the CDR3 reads TGCGCCAGCAGCCAAGATCTTGCTGGACTAGCGTCGGAGACCCAGTACTTC.

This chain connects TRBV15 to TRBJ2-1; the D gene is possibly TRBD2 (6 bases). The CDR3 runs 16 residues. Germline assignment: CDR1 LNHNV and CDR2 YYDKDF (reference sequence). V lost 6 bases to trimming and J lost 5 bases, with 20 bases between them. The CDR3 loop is CATSLGGPPMDNEQFF. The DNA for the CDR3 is TGTGCCACCAGTCTGGGGGGACCCCCCATGGACAATGAGCAGTTCTTC.

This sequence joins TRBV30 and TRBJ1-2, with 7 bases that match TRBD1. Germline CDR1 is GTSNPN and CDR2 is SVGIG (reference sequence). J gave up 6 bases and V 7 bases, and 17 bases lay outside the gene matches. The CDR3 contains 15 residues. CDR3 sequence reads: CASYHNDGTDHGYTF. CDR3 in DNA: TGTGCCTCCTATCATAACGATGGGACAGACCATGGCTACACCTTC.